The 27 T cell receptor beta chains in this list originate from one sample, sequenced in a study of cytomegalovirus exposure and HLA in healthy donors. Researchers ran the PCR with 60 Vbeta and 13 Jbeta primers. The method was immunoSEQ multiplex PCR; TCRdb's version includes in-frame clones alone and lacks a portion of them. The table shows more than 85,000 clones, with 80% to 85% occurring only once. The source material was PBMCs. The receptors shown here come from a woman younger than 45 in good health and CMV-seronegative.

The CDR3 reads CASSPPLAGARSGANVLTF. CDR3 in DNA: TGTGCCAGCTCACCACCGTTGGCAGGGGCCCGCTCTGGGGCCAACGTCCTGACTTTC. This rearrangement joins TRBV18 to TRBJ2-6; tentatively, D is TRBD1 (6 bases). Trimming removed 0 bases from V and 0 bases from J, with 15 bases in between. The V gene's germline CDR1 is KGHSH and CDR2 LQKENI. The CDR3 sequence is 19 residues long.

This chain links TRBV5-4 with TRBJ2-3; 7 bases line up with TRBD2. The germline V gene encodes CDR1 SGHNT and CDR2 YYREEE (reference sequence). J gave up 0 bases and V 2 bases, and 3 bases lay outside the gene matches. The CDR3 extends over 15 amino acids. The CDR3 sequence is CASSFSGFSTDTQYF. For the CDR3, the DNA is TGTGCCAGCAGCTTTAGCGGGTTTAGCACAGATACGCAGTATTTT.

The chain links TRBV10-3 to TRBJ2-5; 8 bases map to TRBD2. Trimming cost V 10 bases and J 4 bases; bases outside gene matches: 11. CDR3 length: 14 amino acids. Germline V gene data show CDR1 as ENHRY and CDR2 as SYGVKD. The CDR3 nucleotides are TGTGCCACCCGGGGGGGTTTCGGGGTAGAGACCCAGTACTTC. Its translation is CATRGGFGVETQYF.

This chain links TRBV4-2 with TRBJ2-3; 10 bases agree with TRBD2. The germline gives CDR1 LGHNA, CDR2 YNFKEQ. With 3 bases clipped from V and 6 bases from J, the junction kept 9 bases outside the gene matches. The CDR3 runs 16 residues. The CDR3 DNA sequence: TGTGCCAGCAGCCATCGTCTAGCGGGAGATGCGGATACGCAGTATTTT. This translates into CASSHRLAGDADTQYF.

The sample holds one count of this clone. This rearrangement joins TRBV10-3 to TRBJ2-3, with 7 bases aligning to TRBD2. Germline V gene sequence: CDR1 ENHRY, CDR2 SYGVKD. The CDR3 runs 18 residues. The junction had 12 bases not matched to a gene; V was cut back by 3 bases and J by 0 bases. The CDR3 loop is CAISDLGGSGGSTDTQYF. CDR3 nucleotide sequence: TGTGCCATCAGTGACCTCGGGGGGAGCGGAGGTAGCACAGATACGCAGTATTTT.

J is TRBJ1-1 and V is TRBV10-2; no firm D call. The CDR3 has 14 residues. Germline lookup yields CDR1 WSHSY and CDR2 SAAADI. V was cut by 0 bases and J by 2 bases, with 7 bases left in between. As DNA, the CDR3 is TGCGCCAGCAGTGAGTCGGGCAGAAACACTGAAGCTTTCTTT. This encodes CASSESGRNTEAFF.

This clone was counted a single time. This chain uses TRBV5-1 with TRBJ1-2; 9 nucleotides agree with TRBD1. The germline V gene encodes CDR1 SGHRS and CDR2 YFSETQ. With V trimmed by 3 bases and J by 5 bases, 8 bases remained unmatched. CDR3 length equals 15 residues. The CDR3 sequence: CASSSNAGTGYGYTF. The DNA for the CDR3 is TGCGCCAGCAGCTCTAACGCCGGGACAGGGTATGGCTACACCTTC.

This clone was seen a few times. V usage is TRBV5-1 and J usage is TRBJ1-1, with D perhaps matching TRBD1 (5 bases). The CDR3 contains 15 residues. CDR1 is SGHRS and CDR2 is YFSETQ in the germline V gene. V was clipped by 1 base and J by 5 bases, with 15 bases between them. CDR3 loop: CASSLFATVGTEAFF. DNA of the CDR3: TGCGCCAGCAGCTTGTTTGCGACAGTGGGGACTGAAGCTTTCTTT.

The V gene is TRBV20-1, the J gene TRBJ2-7; TRBD2 is a possible D gene (6 bases). CDR1 DFQATT and CDR2 SNEGSKA come from the germline V gene (reference sequence). The CDR3 spans 11 residues. Deletions cut 6 bases from V and 4 bases from J, with 10 bases between. For the CDR3, the DNA is TGCAGTGCCACAAGCGGGTACGAGCAGTACTTC. Amino acid sequence: CSATSGYEQYF.

In its sample, this clone was seen once. This chain connects TRBV11-3 to TRBJ2-2; D not certain. The CDR3 is 14 residues long. V lost 4 bases to trimming and J lost 6 bases, with 12 bases between them. Germline CDR1 and CDR2: SGHNT and YENEEA. CDR3 protein: CASSSEVRAGELFF. CDR3 coding DNA: TGTGCCAGCAGCTCAGAGGTTCGGGCCGGGGAGCTGTTTTTT.

This clone is a singleton in its sample. In DNA, the CDR3 is TGTGCCAGTAGGGGGACTGCCCCTATGGGCGAGCAGTACTTC. It translates to CASRGTAPMGEQYF. This sequence joins TRBV19 and TRBJ2-7; tentatively, D is TRBD2 (6 bases). This CDR3 has 14 residues. The V end lost 6 bases, the J end lost 6 bases, and 18 bases lay between the germline ends. Germline-derived CDR1 and CDR2 are LNHDA and SQIVND (reference sequence).

V and J are TRBV29-1 and TRBJ2-3; D remains ambiguous. Trimming took 7 bases from V and 0 from J, leaving 11 bases between them. The CDR3 contains 13 residues. CDR1 SQVTM and CDR2 ANQGSEA come from the germline V gene. The chain's CDR3 is CSALTTSTDTQYF. The DNA of the CDR3 is TGCAGCGCTCTGACAACTAGCACAGATACGCAGTATTTT.

This chain joins TRBV28 and TRBJ2-2, with D tentatively TRBD2 (6 bases). Trimming removed 5 bases from V and 6 bases from J, with 16 bases in between. Germline values: CDR1 MDHEN, CDR2 SYDVKM. This CDR3 comprises 15 residues. The CDR3 region is CASSPSILASGELFF. CDR3 nucleotide sequence: TGTGCCAGCAGTCCCTCGATCCTAGCGTCCGGGGAGCTGTTTTTT. The complete variable domain, with remaining parts taken from reference TRBV28 and TRBJ2-2, reads DVKVTQSSRYLVKRTGEKVFLECVQDMDHENMFWYRQDPGLGLRLIYFSYDVKMKEKGDIPEGYSVSREKKERFSLILESASTNQTSMYLCASSPSILASGELFFGEGSRLTVL.

V gene TRBV30 combines with J gene TRBJ1-1; the D gene is possibly TRBD1 (6 bases). This CDR3 comprises 13 residues. Germline assignment: CDR1 GTSNPN and CDR2 SVGIG (reference sequence). The ends were cut back, 2 bases at V and 6 bases at J, with 13 bases in the middle. This CDR3 reads CAWSTTGIAEAFF. CDR3 coding DNA: TGTGCCTGGAGTACGACAGGAATCGCTGAAGCTTTCTTT.

This clone occurred a few times. This rearrangement joins TRBV29-1 to TRBJ2-1; 9 bases match TRBD1. After removal of 7 bases from V and 7 bases from J, the junction contained 8 bases not matched to a gene. Germline assignment: CDR1 SQVTM and CDR2 ANQGSEA. The CDR3 runs to 13 residues. This CDR3 reads CSAIFGTGNEQFF. CDR3 nucleotides: TGCAGCGCAATTTTCGGGACAGGGAATGAGCAGTTCTTC.

The sample holds a few counts of this clone. V gene TRBV7-9 combines with J gene TRBJ1-6, with unresolved D. Per germline, CDR1 SEHNR and CDR2 FQNEAQ (reference sequence). V lost 5 bases, J lost 11 bases, and 13 bases lay in between. This CDR3 comprises 13 residues. CDR3: CASSPRDSTPLHF. The CDR3 nucleotides are TGTGCCAGCAGCCCGCGTGATAGTACACCCCTCCACTTT.

V gene TRBV29-1 combines with J gene TRBJ2-3, with TRBD2 matching 9 bases. CDR3 size: 16 residues. Germline V gene lookup returns CDR1 SQVTM and CDR2 ANQGSEA. With 5 bases clipped from V and 1 base from J, the junction kept 10 bases outside the gene matches. CDR3 in amino acids: CSVKGLSSGGTDTQYF. The CDR3 DNA reads TGCAGCGTTAAAGGCCTTTCTAGCGGGGGCACAGATACGCAGTATTTT.

The genes are TRBV7-9 and TRBJ2-1, with 9 positions matching TRBD2. The CDR3 sequence is 14 residues long. The germline V gene has CDR1 SEHNR and CDR2 FQNEAQ (reference sequence). The trim removed 5 bases at V and 9 bases at J, leaving 8 bases unmatched. This CDR3 reads CASSARTSVGEQFF. The CDR3 nucleotides read TGTGCCAGCAGCGCCCGGACTAGCGTCGGTGAGCAGTTCTTC.

The J gene is TRBJ2-2, the V gene TRBV19; D is perhaps TRBD2 (5 bases). V was cut by 6 bases and J by 1 base, with 9 bases left in between. Germline assignment: CDR1 LNHDA and CDR2 SQIVND (reference sequence). This CDR3 is built from 14 residues. CDR3 amino acids: CASRRGMNTGELFF. The CDR3 DNA reads as TGTGCCAGTAGAAGAGGGATGAACACCGGGGAGCTGTTTTTT.

The V gene is TRBV27, the J gene TRBJ2-1; a weak D match, TRBD2 (5 bases). The V end lost 4 bases, the J end lost 2 bases, and 12 bases lay between the germline ends. Germline V CDR1 and CDR2: MNHEY, SMNVEV (reference sequence). The CDR3 extends over 15 amino acids. In nucleotides, the CDR3 is TGTGCCAGCAGTTATGAGGGATCCCCCTACAATGAGCAGTTCTTC. As protein: CASSYEGSPYNEQFF.

The chain uses TRBV10-1 and TRBJ2-3, with TRBD2 matching over 12 bases. The germline V gene encodes CDR1 WNHNN and CDR2 SYGVQD (reference sequence). V shed 6 bases and J 2 bases; nucleotides not matched to a gene: 9. The CDR3 runs 17 residues. This CDR3 reads CASRPGTSGSDTDTQYF. The DNA of the CDR3 is TGCGCCAGCAGGCCCGGGACTAGCGGGTCCGACACAGATACGCAGTATTTT.

The V and J genes are TRBV7-2 and TRBJ1-2, with a tentative D call TRBD1 (6 bases). V shed 5 bases and J shed 1 base, with 11 bases lying between them. CDR1 is SGHTA, CDR2 FQGNSA, per germline. The CDR3 has 14 amino acids. CDR3: CASSVSRGNYGYTF. The CDR3 nucleotides are TGTGCCAGCAGCGTATCCAGGGGTAACTATGGCTACACCTTC.

The chain has TRBV9 and TRBJ2-5, with TRBD2 identical over 8 bases. Germline values: CDR1 SGDLS, CDR2 YYNGEE. There are 14 residues in the CDR3. The V and J ends lost 0 bases and 5 bases, in that order; junction bases with no gene match: 3. CDR3 residues: CASSVVPGGETQYF. The CDR3 DNA follows: TGTGCCAGCAGCGTAGTACCGGGGGGGGAGACCCAGTACTTC.

The gene calls are TRBV6-4 and TRBJ2-3, with D perhaps matching TRBD2 (6 bases). CDR3 length: 13 amino acids. Per the germline V gene, CDR1 is MRHNA and CDR2 is SNTAGT. Trimming cost V 5 bases and J 6 bases, with 12 bases left between them. CDR3 nucleotide sequence: TGTGCCAGCAGTCTGACCCGGGGGGATACGCAGTATTTT. Translation gives CASSLTRGDTQYF.

This sequence joins TRBV5-1 and TRBJ2-5; D is possibly TRBD1 (6 bases). Judging by the DNA end, TRBJ2-7 fits better; the J call may be wrong. This CDR3 is built from 15 residues. CDR1 SGHRS and CDR2 YFSETQ come from the germline V gene. CDR3 sequence (DNA): TGCGCCAGCAGCTTAGGCCAGGGGTACTCCTACGAGCAGTACTTC. Encoded protein: CASSLGQGYSYEQYF.

A single count supports this clone. The same CDR3 also results from other DNA sequences found in this sample. CDR3 sequence reads: CASSPLAGGSYEQYF. DNA of the CDR3: TGTGCCAGCTCTCCACTAGCGGGAGGATCCTACGAGCAGTACTTC. The genes are TRBV28 and TRBJ2-7; 12 bases fit TRBD2. The V and J ends lost 8 bases and 1 base, in that order; junction bases with no gene match: 6. The germline gives CDR1 MDHEN, CDR2 SYDVKM. The length of the CDR3 is 15 residues.

The V and J genes are TRBV7-9 and TRBJ1-2, with D unclear. Trimming shortened V by 1 base and J by 4 bases, and 10 bases separated the two germline ends. This CDR3 region has 14 residues. Germline V gives CDR1 SEHNR, CDR2 FQNEAQ (reference sequence). The CDR3 DNA sequence: TGTGCCAGCAGCTTAGGAGAGCGGAGCTATGGCTACACCTTC. Translated: CASSLGERSYGYTF.